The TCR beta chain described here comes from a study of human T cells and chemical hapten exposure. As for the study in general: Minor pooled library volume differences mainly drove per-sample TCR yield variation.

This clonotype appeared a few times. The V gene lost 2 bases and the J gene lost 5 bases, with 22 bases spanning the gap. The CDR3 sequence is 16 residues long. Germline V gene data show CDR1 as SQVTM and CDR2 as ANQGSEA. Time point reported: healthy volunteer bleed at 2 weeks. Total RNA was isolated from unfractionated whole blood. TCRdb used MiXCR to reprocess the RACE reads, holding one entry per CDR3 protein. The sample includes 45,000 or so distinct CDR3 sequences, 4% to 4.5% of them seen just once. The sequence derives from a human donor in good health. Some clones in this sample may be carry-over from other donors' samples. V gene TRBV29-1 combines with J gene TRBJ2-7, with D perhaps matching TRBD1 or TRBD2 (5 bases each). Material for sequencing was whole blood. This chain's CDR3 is CSVEPRAGSGAHEQYF. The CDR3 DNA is TGCAGCGTTGAACCCCGCGCCGGGTCCGGGGCCCACGAGCAGTACTTC.